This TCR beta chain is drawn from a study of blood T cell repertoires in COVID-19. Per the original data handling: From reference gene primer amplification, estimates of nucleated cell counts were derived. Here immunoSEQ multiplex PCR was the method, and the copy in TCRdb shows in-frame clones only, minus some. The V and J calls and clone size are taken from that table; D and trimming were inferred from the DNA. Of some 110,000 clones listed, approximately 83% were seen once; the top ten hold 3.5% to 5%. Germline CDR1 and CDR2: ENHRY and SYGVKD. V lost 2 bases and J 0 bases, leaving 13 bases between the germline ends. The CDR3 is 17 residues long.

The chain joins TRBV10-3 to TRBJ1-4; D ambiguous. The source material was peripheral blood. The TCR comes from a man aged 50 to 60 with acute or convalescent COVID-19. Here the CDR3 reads CAISESTIGATNEKLFF. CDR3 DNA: TGTGCCATCAGTGAGAGTACCATAGGAGCAACTAATGAAAAACTGTTTTTT.